The 17 T cell receptor beta chains given below trace back to one sample, sequenced in a study of beta chain features in type 1 diabetes. The study reverse transcribed the entire isolated RNA, so it sequenced expressed TCRB transcripts. Sequencing used immunoSEQ multiplex PCR; TCRdb keeps in-frame clones, though not all of them. The sample contains fewer than 550,000 clones, approximately 10% of which appear only once. Material for sequencing was naive CD4+ T cells from blood. The receptors shown here come from a woman aged 18-29 years in good health.

This clone was seen a few times. V gene TRBV21-1 combines with J gene TRBJ1-2; the table's D call TRBD1 went unverified against the DNA. TRBV21-1 is a recognized pseudogene. This CDR3 comprises 14 residues. The CDR3 DNA reads as TGTGCCAGCAGCACCCTGACAGAAGCCTATGGCTACACCTTC. Translated, it gives CASSTLTEAYGYTF.

CDR3 in DNA: TGCAGCGCCATTCCCCGGGCCCATAAAGAACAGACCCAGTACTTC. Protein product: CSAIPRAHKEQTQYF. This chain links TRBV29-1 with TRBJ2-5; no definite D call. The V and J ends lost 7 bases and 6 bases respectively, with 24 bases between them. This CDR3 is 15 amino acids long. Germline CDR1 reads SQVTM; CDR2 reads ANQGSEA.

This clone was detected a few times. The chain combines TRBV30 with TRBJ1-4; 7 bases map to TRBD1. The junction had 3 bases not matched to a gene; V was cut back by 3 bases and J by 5 bases. Germline values: CDR1 GTSNPN, CDR2 SVGIG (reference sequence). This CDR3 comprises 13 residues. The CDR3 sequence is CAWSGTVNEKLFF. The CDR3 DNA follows: TGTGCCTGGAGCGGGACAGTGAATGAAAAACTGTTTTTT.

The rearrangement uses TRBV7-2 and TRBJ2-5, with D unclear. Looked up from germline, CDR1 is SGHTA and CDR2 is FQGNSA. V lost 1 base and J lost 8, with 8 bases in between. The CDR3 runs 12 residues. This CDR3 reads CASSLDYQTQYF. As DNA, the CDR3 is TGTGCCAGCAGCTTAGATTATCAAACCCAGTACTTC. Combining the CDR3 with reference TRBV7-2 and TRBJ2-5 gives the whole variable domain GAGVSQSPSNKVTEKGKDVELRCDPISGHTALYWYRQSLGQGLEFLIYFQGNSAPDKSGLPSDRFSAERTGGSVSTLTIQRTQQEDSAVYLCASSLDYQTQYFGPGTRLLVL.

This chain uses TRBV10-3 with TRBJ2-3; D is possibly TRBD1 or TRBD2 (5 bases each). The CDR3 totals 11 residues. Germline values: CDR1 ENHRY, CDR2 SYGVKD. Between the trimmed V and J ends, which lost 8 bases and 6 bases, there was a span of 9 bases. The CDR3 nucleotides read TGTGCCATCGGCGAGGGGGATACGCAGTATTTT. Its protein product is CAIGEGDTQYF.

Note on this clone: Other DNA sequences in this specimen translate into the identical CDR3. The genes are TRBV9 and TRBJ2-3; D remains ambiguous. Germline lookup yields CDR1 SGDLS and CDR2 YYNGEE. This CDR3 contains 14 residues. V was pared by 0 bases and J by 1 base, with 6 bases between. The CDR3 region is CASSVGQGTDTQYF. Here the CDR3 DNA reads TGTGCCAGCAGCGTAGGGCAAGGCACAGATACGCAGTATTTT.

This clone turned up a few times. The sample has other DNA sequences that encode this CDR3 too. V usage is TRBV5-1 and J usage is TRBJ2-3; perhaps TRBD1 as D (5 bases). V gave up 1 base and J gave up 3 bases, with 9 bases separating them. Per germline, CDR1 SGHRS and CDR2 YFSETQ. The CDR3 sequence is 14 residues long. CDR3 amino acids: CASSLTGSTDTQYF. The CDR3, as DNA: TGCGCCAGCAGCTTGACAGGTTCTACAGATACGCAGTATTTT.

The table lists this clone with a few counts. V gene TRBV18 combines with J gene TRBJ1-2; D uncertain. Trimming stripped 2 bases from V and 4 bases from J, with 8 bases between. This CDR3 is built from 13 residues. Germline V gene lookup returns CDR1 KGHSH and CDR2 LQKENI. The CDR3 spells CASSPNTVYGYTF. The CDR3 nucleotides are TGTGCCAGCTCACCAAACACAGTCTATGGCTACACCTTC.

This clone was recorded a few times. This chain uses TRBV7-6 with TRBJ2-3; 7 nucleotides match TRBD1. With 4 bases clipped from V and 3 bases from J, the junction kept 4 bases outside the gene matches. CDR1 and CDR2 (germline): SGHVS, FNYEAQ. This CDR3 comprises 14 residues. CDR3 amino acids: CASSSTGLTDTQYF. The CDR3 nucleotides are TGTGCCAGCAGCTCGACAGGGCTGACAGATACGCAGTATTTT.

There are a few counts of this clone. This specimen includes other DNA sequences encoding the same CDR3. The chain carries TRBV15 and TRBJ1-1; D is unresolved. Germline CDR1 and CDR2: LNHNV and YYDKDF (reference sequence). Between the trimmed V and J ends, which lost 0 bases and 1 base, there was a span of 3 bases. The CDR3 sequence is 13 residues long. Written as DNA, the CDR3 is TGTGCCACCAGCAGAGACAGGAACACTGAAGCTTTCTTT. As protein: CATSRDRNTEAFF.

This clone occurred a few times. The V and J genes are TRBV4-2 and TRBJ2-2; 9 nucleotides agree with TRBD2. The CDR3 sequence is 17 residues long. Germline loops: CDR1 LGHNA, CDR2 YNFKEQ. Trimming cost V 4 bases and J 1 base; bases outside gene matches: 7. The chain's CDR3 is CASSLGPSGKNTGELFF. DNA for the CDR3: TGTGCCAGCAGCCTAGGCCCTAGCGGGAAGAACACCGGGGAGCTGTTTTTT.

This rearrangement joins TRBV25-1 to TRBJ2-2; tentatively, D is TRBD2 (6 bases). This CDR3 region has 16 residues. Germline CDR1 is MGHDK and CDR2 is SYGVNS. Deletions cut 2 bases from V and 1 base from J, with 11 bases between. The CDR3 here is CASSEAGTGNTGELFF. CDR3 in DNA: TGTGCCAGCAGTGAAGCGGGGACCGGGAACACCGGGGAGCTGTTTTTT.

The chain links TRBV27 to TRBJ2-7, with unresolved D. CDR1 MNHEY and CDR2 SMNVEV come from the germline V gene (reference sequence). Trimming took off 7 bases at V and 6 bases at J, with 4 bases between the two ends. This CDR3 comprises 9 residues. The CDR3 region has the DNA TGTGCCAGCAATCTCGAGCAGTACTTC. Protein: CASNLEQYF.

The chain has TRBV29-1 and TRBJ2-5; D is possibly TRBD1 or TRBD2 (5 bases each). Trimming took 7 bases from V and 10 from J, leaving 22 bases between them. This CDR3 contains 13 residues. In germline, CDR1 is SQVTM, CDR2 ANQGSEA. The chain's CDR3 is CSGSVAQRGDQYF. CDR3 bases: TGCAGCGGGTCGGTTGCGCAAAGAGGGGACCAGTACTTC.

This clone appeared once. The chain combines TRBV5-1 with TRBJ2-2; D is uncertain. Trimming took off 0 bases at V and 4 bases at J, with 7 bases between the two ends. This CDR3 spans 14 amino acids. The germline V gene has CDR1 SGHRS and CDR2 YFSETQ. CDR3 residues: CASSLVQSTGELFF. In nucleotides, the CDR3 is TGCGCCAGCAGCTTGGTCCAGTCCACCGGGGAGCTGTTTTTT. The entire variable domain, with the rest obtained from reference TRBV5-1 and TRBJ2-2, is as follows: KAGVTQTPRYLIKTRGQQVTLSCSPISGHRSVSWYQQTPGQGLQFLFEYFSETQRNKGNFPGRFSGRQFSNSRSEMNVSTLELGDSALYLCASSLVQSTGELFFGEGSRLTVL.

Here the CDR3 reads CASIPRSYNEQFF. The CDR3 bases are TGTGCCAGCATTCCGAGGAGCTACAATGAGCAGTTCTTC. The chain combines TRBV2 with TRBJ2-1; D remains unclear. The CDR3 has 13 amino acids. Per the germline V gene, CDR1 is SNHLY and CDR2 is FYNNEI. Trimming shortened V by 7 bases and J by 3 bases, and 10 bases separated the two germline ends. The full variable domain, with the rest looked up from reference TRBV2 and TRBJ2-1, is EPEVTQTPSHQVTQMGQEVILRCVPISNHLYFYWYRQILGQKVEFLVSFYNNEISEKSEIFDDQFSVERPDGSNFTLKIRSTKLEDSAMYFCASIPRSYNEQFFGPGTRLTVL.

The gene calls are TRBV5-1 and TRBJ1-1, with unresolved D. V was clipped by 0 bases and J by 5 bases, with 8 bases between them. Germline CDR1 is SGHRS and CDR2 is YFSETQ. The CDR3 is 13 residues long. The CDR3 sequence is CASSLDLGTEAFF. For the CDR3, the DNA is TGCGCCAGCAGCTTGGATCTGGGGACTGAAGCTTTCTTT.